Each of the 11 T cell receptor beta chains below was sequenced from the same sample in a study of cytomegalovirus exposure and HLA in healthy donors. Vbeta (60) and Jbeta (13) primers were used in the PCR. Assay used: immunoSEQ multiplex PCR; TCRdb lists only in-frame clones, some missing. The sample has tens of thousands of clones, just over 65% seen once. The sample was PBMCs. Receptors originate from a man aged 30 to 45 in good health and CMV-seronegative.

The rearrangement joins TRBV30 to TRBJ2-1; 11 positions match TRBD1. J gave up 0 bases and V 3 bases, and 4 bases lay outside the gene matches. The CDR3 totals 16 residues. The germline V gene encodes CDR1 GTSNPN and CDR2 SVGIG (reference sequence). The CDR3 here is CAWRRDRGSSYNEQFF. CDR3 coding DNA: TGTGCCTGGAGGAGGGACAGGGGGAGCTCCTACAATGAGCAGTTCTTC.

The rearrangement links TRBV9 to TRBJ1-2; D possibly corresponds to TRBD1 (5 bases). The germline V gene encodes CDR1 SGDLS and CDR2 YYNGEE. The V and J ends lost 0 bases and 5 bases respectively, with 17 bases between them. This CDR3 comprises 16 residues. In DNA, the CDR3 is TGTGCCAGCAGCGTAGCAGTCGCGGGGCAAGAATATGGCTACACCTTC. It specifies CASSVAVAGQEYGYTF.

The rearrangement links TRBV4-3 to TRBJ2-3; 10 bases map to TRBD2. CDR1 and CDR2 from the germline V gene are LGHNA and YSLEER. V shed 1 base, J shed 0 bases, and the junction held 16 bases outside the gene matches. CDR3 length: 21 amino acids. The CDR3 DNA follows: TGCGCCAGCAGCCAAGGACCGCTCGGGGCTAGCGGGGGACCTAGCACAGATACGCAGTATTTT. This gives the protein CASSQGPLGASGGPSTDTQYF.

In its sample, this clone was seen once. The chain couples TRBV5-6 to TRBJ2-1, with D perhaps matching TRBD1 (5 bases). CDR1 is SGHDT and CDR2 is YYEEEE in the germline V gene. The CDR3 runs to 16 residues. Trimming stripped 0 bases from V and 4 bases from J, with 14 bases between. The CDR3 is CASSLGTLPWYNEQFF. As DNA, the CDR3 is TGTGCCAGCAGCTTGGGGACACTCCCCTGGTACAATGAGCAGTTCTTC. The whole variable domain, remainder taken from reference TRBV5-6 and TRBJ2-1, is DAGVTQSPTHLIKTRGQQVTLRCSPKSGHDTVSWYQQALGQGPQFIFQYYEEEERQRGNFPDRFSGHQFPNYSSELNVNALLLGDSALYLCASSLGTLPWYNEQFFGPGTRLTVL.

By frequency in the sample, this clone is medium-sized. This chain links TRBV15 with TRBJ2-1; a weak D match, TRBD2 (5 bases). CDR1 LNHNV and CDR2 YYDKDF come from the germline V gene (reference sequence). The CDR3 has 15 residues. V gave up 5 bases and J gave up 9 bases, with 20 bases separating them. CDR3 sequence reads: CATSLERDIRGEQFF. CDR3 DNA sequence: TGTGCCACCAGCCTGGAGCGCGACATTCGGGGTGAGCAGTTCTTC. The variable domain in full, completed from reference TRBV15 and TRBJ2-1, reads DAMVIQNPRYQVTQFGKPVTLSCSQTLNHNVMYWYQQKSSQAPKLLFHYYDKDFNNEADTPDNFQSRRPNTSFCFLDIRSPGLGDTAMYLCATSLERDIRGEQFFGPGTRLTVL.

V usage is TRBV19 and J usage is TRBJ2-3; 14 bases align to TRBD2. From germline, CDR1 is LNHDA and CDR2 SQIVND (reference sequence). J was trimmed by 5 bases and V by 4 bases; bases with no gene match: 14. This CDR3 has 19 residues. The CDR3 bases are TGTGCCAGTAGTACGCGCCATTCACGACTAGCGGGGGGGGGAGATACGCAGTATTTT. Translating it yields CASSTRHSRLAGGGDTQYF.

This clone was picked up one time. This chain uses TRBV27 with TRBJ2-5, with 8 bases fitting TRBD1. Germline V CDR1 and CDR2: MNHEY, SMNVEV (reference sequence). The V segment lost 6 bases and the J segment 3 bases; nucleotides outside the gene matches: 12. This CDR3 has 16 amino acids. For the CDR3, the DNA is TGTGCCAGCAGGCCTATACAGGGGGAGGTTAAAGAGACCCAGTACTTC. It encodes CASRPIQGEVKETQYF.

V is TRBV14 and J is TRBJ2-7; weak D call: TRBD2 (5 bases). The V gene lost 0 bases and the J gene lost 3 bases, with 6 bases spanning the gap. Germline V CDR1 and CDR2: SGHDN, FVKESK. CDR3 length equals 13 residues. The CDR3 region is CASSQDGLYEQYF. Written as DNA, the CDR3 is TGTGCCAGCAGCCAAGATGGACTCTACGAGCAGTACTTC.

V and J are TRBV6-1 and TRBJ2-3; TRBD1 agrees at 9 bases. Germline CDR1 reads MNHNS; CDR2 reads SASEGT. This CDR3 region has 15 residues. With V trimmed by 4 bases and J by 4 bases, 6 bases remained unmatched. This CDR3 is CASSVRTGDPDTQYF. The DNA for the CDR3 is TGTGCCAGCAGTGTGAGGACAGGGGACCCAGATACGCAGTATTTT.

Only one count was recorded for this clone. The chain combines TRBV4-1 with TRBJ2-7; a possible D gene is TRBD1 (6 bases). Looked up from germline, CDR1 is MGHRA and CDR2 is YSYEKL. Trimming cost V 1 base and J 6 bases, with 10 bases left between them. The CDR3 runs 13 residues. CDR3 in DNA: TGCGCCAGCAGCCAAGCAGGGGCGGCCGAGCAGTACTTC. This translates into CASSQAGAAEQYF.

This clone was counted between two and nine times. V gene TRBV2 combines with J gene TRBJ1-2; D perhaps matches TRBD1 (6 bases). The CDR3 sequence is 14 residues long. Trimming removed 5 bases at V and 5 bases at J, with 15 bases between. CDR1 SNHLY and CDR2 FYNNEI come from the germline V gene. The CDR3 DNA reads TGTGCCAGCAGTACCCTTCAGACAGGATATGGCTACACCTTC. It translates to CASSTLQTGYGYTF.